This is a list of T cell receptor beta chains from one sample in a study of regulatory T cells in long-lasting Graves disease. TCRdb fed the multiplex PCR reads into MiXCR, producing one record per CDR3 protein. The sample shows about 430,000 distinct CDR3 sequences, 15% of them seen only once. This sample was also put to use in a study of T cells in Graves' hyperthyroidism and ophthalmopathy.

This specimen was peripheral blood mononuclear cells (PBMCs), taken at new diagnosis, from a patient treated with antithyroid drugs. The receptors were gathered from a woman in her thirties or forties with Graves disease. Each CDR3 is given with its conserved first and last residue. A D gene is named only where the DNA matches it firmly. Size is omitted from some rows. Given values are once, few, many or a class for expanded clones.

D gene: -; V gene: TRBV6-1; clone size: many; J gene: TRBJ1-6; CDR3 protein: CASILWGALHF; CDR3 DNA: TGTGCCAGCATCCTTTGGGGGGCCCTCCACTTT
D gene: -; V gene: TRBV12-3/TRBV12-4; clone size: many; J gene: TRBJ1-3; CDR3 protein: CASSFDRRDTIYF; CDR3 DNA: TGTGCCAGCAGTTTTGACAGGCGGGACACCATATATTTT
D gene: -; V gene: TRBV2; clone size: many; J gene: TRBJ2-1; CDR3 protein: CASSEWASAYNEQFF; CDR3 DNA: TGTGCCAGCAGTGAATGGGCTAGCGCGTACAATGAGCAGTTCTTC
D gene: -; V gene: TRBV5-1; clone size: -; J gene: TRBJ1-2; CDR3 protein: CASSLEGTHYGYTF; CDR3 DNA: TGCGCCAGCAGCTTGGAAGGGACTCACTATGGCTACACCTTC
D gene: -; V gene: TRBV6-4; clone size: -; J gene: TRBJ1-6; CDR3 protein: CASSPTGFHNSPLHF; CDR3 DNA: TGTGCCAGCAGCCCCACAGGATTTCATAATTCACCCCTCCACTTT
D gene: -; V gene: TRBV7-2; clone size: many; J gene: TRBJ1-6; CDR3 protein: CASSLQDGNNSPLHF; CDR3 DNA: TGTGCCAGCAGCCTACAGGACGGAAATAATTCACCCCTCCACTTT
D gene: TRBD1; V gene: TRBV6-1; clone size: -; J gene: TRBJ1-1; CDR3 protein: CASSAYRDRVGTEAFF; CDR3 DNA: TGTGCCAGCAGTGCCTACCGGGACAGGGTCGGGACTGAAGCTTTCTTT
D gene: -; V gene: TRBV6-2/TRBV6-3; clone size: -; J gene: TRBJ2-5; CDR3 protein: CASSFGKQGNKYF; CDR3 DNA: TGTGCCAGCAGTTTCGGGAAACAGGGCAATAAGTACTTC
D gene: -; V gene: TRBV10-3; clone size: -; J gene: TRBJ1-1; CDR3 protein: CAISELGMNTEAFF; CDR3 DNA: TGTGCCATCAGTGAGTTGGGGATGAACACTGAAGCTTTCTTT
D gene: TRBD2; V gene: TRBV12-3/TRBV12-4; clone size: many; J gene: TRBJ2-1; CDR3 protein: CASSPSGRDDEQFF; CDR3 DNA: TGTGCCAGCAGCCCTAGCGGGAGGGACGATGAGCAGTTCTTC
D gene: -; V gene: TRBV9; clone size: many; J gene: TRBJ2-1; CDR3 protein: CASSVVLWDEQFF; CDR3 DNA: TGTGCCAGCAGCGTAGTTCTGTGGGATGAGCAGTTCTTC
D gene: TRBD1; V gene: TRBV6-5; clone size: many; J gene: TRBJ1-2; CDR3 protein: CASSYSRDRNGYTF; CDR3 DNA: TGTGCCAGCAGTTACTCAAGGGACAGGAATGGCTACACCTTC
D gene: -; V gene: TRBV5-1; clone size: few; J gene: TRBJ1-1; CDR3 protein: CASSLGEGNEAFF; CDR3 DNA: TGCGCCAGCAGCTTGGGGGAGGGGAATGAAGCTTTCTTT
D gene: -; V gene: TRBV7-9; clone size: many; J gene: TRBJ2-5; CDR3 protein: CASSLVGGETQYF; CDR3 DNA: TGTGCCAGCAGCTTAGTTGGGGGTGAGACCCAGTACTTC
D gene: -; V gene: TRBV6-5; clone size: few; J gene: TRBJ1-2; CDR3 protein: CASSYSGRSGGYTF; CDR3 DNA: TGTGCCAGCAGTTACTCGGGGAGGTCGGGTGGCTACACCTTC
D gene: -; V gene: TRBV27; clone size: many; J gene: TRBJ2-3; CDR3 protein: CASSSGSGSTDTQYF; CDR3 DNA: TGTGCCAGCAGTTCTGGAAGCGGGAGCACAGATACGCAGTATTTT
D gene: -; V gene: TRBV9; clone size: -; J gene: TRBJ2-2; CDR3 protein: CASSVYVSGELFF; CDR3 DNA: TGTGCCAGCAGCGTATACGTGTCCGGGGAGCTGTTTTTT
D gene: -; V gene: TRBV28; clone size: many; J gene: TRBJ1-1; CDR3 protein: CASKFIGQNTEAFF; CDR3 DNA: TGTGCCAGCAAATTTATCGGACAGAACACTGAAGCTTTCTTT
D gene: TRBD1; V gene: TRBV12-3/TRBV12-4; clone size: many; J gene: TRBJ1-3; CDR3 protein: CASRPTGGSGNTIYF; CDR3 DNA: TGTGCCAGCAGGCCTACAGGGGGCAGTGGAAACACCATATATTTT
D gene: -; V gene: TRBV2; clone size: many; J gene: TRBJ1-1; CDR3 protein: CASSGGVGTEAFF; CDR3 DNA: TGTGCCAGCAGTGGCGGGGTTGGCACTGAAGCTTTCTTT
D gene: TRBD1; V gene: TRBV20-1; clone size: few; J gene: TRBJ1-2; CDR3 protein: CSARESGTGDSSGYTF; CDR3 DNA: TGCAGTGCTAGAGAATCGGGGACAGGGGATTCAAGCGGCTACACCTTC
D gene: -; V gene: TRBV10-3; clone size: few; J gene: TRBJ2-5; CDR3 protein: CAISVGGGKETQYF; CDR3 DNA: TGTGCCATCAGTGTGGGAGGCGGGAAAGAGACCCAGTACTTC
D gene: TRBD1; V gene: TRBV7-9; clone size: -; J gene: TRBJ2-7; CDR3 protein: CASSLGDRAYEEQYF; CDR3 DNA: TGTGCCAGCAGCTTGGGGGACAGGGCCTACGAAGAGCAGTACTTC
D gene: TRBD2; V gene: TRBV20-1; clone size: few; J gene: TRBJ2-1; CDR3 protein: CSARDIAGDNFEQFF; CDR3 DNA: TGCAGTGCTAGAGATATCGCGGGAGACAATTTTGAGCAGTTCTTC
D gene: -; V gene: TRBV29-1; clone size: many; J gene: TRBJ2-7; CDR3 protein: CSVEGTEGESSYEQYF; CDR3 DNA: TGCAGCGTTGAGGGTACGGAGGGAGAATCCTCCTACGAGCAGTACTTC
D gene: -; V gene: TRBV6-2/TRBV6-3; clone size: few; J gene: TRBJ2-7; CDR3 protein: CASSYPQQLSSYEQYF; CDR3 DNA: TGTGCCAGCAGTTATCCACAACAGCTGAGCTCCTACGAGCAGTACTTC
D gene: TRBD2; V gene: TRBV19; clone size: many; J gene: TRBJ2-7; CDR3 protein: CASSISSGSSYEQYF; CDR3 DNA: TGTGCCAGTAGTATCTCTAGCGGGAGCTCCTACGAGCAGTACTTC
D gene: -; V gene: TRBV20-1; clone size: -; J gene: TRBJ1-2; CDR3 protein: CSARDRGLYYGYTF; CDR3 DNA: TGCAGTGCTAGAGACAGGGGCCTCTACTATGGCTACACCTTC